Below, one T cell receptor (beta chain) is given with its context. An end of the junction differs from the germline gene, which may be a read error. This sample is drawn from a study of cytomegalovirus exposure and HLA in healthy donors. Both 60 Vbeta primers and 13 Jbeta primers went into the PCR. Profiled with immunoSEQ multiplex PCR; TCRdb holds only in-frame clones, not every one. This sample has 90,000 to 120,000 clones, with about 81% found just once. The sample consisted of PBMCs. This receptor was identified in a man aged 25 to 45 in good health and CMV-seropositive.

CDR3 in amino acids: CAISESLVSPSSGANGLTF. The CDR3 DNA reads as TGTGCCATCAGTGAGTCCCTGGTCTCACCGAGCTCTGGGGCCAACGGCCTGACTTTC. The chain has TRBV10-3 and TRBJ2-6; the D gene is possibly TRBD1 (5 bases). The CDR3 has 19 residues. Per the germline V gene, CDR1 is ENHRY and CDR2 is SYGVKD.